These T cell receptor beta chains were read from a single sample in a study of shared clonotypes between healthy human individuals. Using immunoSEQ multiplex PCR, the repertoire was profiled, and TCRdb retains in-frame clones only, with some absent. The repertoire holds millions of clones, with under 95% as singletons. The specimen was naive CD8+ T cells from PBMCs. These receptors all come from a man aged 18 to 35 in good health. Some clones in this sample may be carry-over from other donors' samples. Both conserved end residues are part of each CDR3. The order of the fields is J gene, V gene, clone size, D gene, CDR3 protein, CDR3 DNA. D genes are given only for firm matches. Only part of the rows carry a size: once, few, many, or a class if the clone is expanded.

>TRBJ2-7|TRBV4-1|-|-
CASSQQTGHEQYF
TGCGCCAGCAGCCAACAGACAGGTCACGAGCAGTACTTC
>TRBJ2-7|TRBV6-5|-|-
CASSYSEGVGYEQYF
TGTGCCAGCAGTTACTCTGAGGGAGTAGGGTACGAGCAGTACTTC
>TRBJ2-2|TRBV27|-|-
CASSFSRPLGGELFF
TGTGCCAGCAGTTTCAGCCGGCCGTTGGGCGGGGAGCTGTTTTTT
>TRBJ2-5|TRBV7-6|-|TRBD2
CASSLTAGLLETQYF
TGTGCCAGCAGCTTAACGGCGGGACTACTAGAGACCCAGTACTTC
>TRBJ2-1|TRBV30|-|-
CACGPTAGVNEQFF
TGTGCCTGCGGACCAACCGCAGGGGTGAATGAGCAGTTCTTC
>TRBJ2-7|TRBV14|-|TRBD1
CASSHRTGRLYEQYF
TGTGCCAGCAGCCACCGGACAGGGCGCCTTTACGAGCAGTACTTC
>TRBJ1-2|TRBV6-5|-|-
CASSRQHGYTF
TGTGCCAGTTCGAGACAGCATGGCTACACCTTC
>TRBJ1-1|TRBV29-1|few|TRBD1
CSVKPTGMNTEAFF
TGCAGCGTGAAACCGACAGGGATGAACACTGAAGCTTTCTTT
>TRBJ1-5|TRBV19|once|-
CASSFSDYSNQPQHF
TGTGCCAGTAGTTTTTCAGATTATAGCAATCAGCCCCAGCATTTT
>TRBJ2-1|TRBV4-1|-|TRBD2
CASSLLGPGGEQFF
TGCGCCAGCAGCCTCCTGGGCCCGGGGGGGGAGCAGTTCTTC
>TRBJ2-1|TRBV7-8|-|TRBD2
CASRSSSGTPSSYNEQFF
TGTGCCAGCAGATCCTCTAGCGGGACCCCGAGCTCCTACAATGAGCAGTTCTTC
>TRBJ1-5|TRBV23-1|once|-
CASSQTDSNQPQHF
TGCGCCAGCAGTCAAACAGATAGCAATCAGCCCCAGCATTTT
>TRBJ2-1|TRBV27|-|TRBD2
CASNLAGSYNEQFF
TGTGCCAGCAATCTAGCGGGGTCCTACAATGAGCAGTTCTTC
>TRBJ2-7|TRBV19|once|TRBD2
CASRKTSGSSYEQYF
TGTGCCAGTAGAAAGACTAGCGGAAGCTCCTACGAGCAGTACTTC
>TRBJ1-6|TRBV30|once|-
CAWGPSPLHF
TGTGCCTGGGGGCCCTCACCCCTCCACTTT
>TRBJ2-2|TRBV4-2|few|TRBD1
CASSQRTGDVFGTGELFF
TGTGCCAGCAGCCAGAGGACAGGGGATGTATTCGGGACCGGGGAGCTGTTTTTT
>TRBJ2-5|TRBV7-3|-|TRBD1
CASSLTGTGIGETQYF
TGTGCCAGCAGCTTAACCGGGACAGGGATTGGCGAGACCCAGTACTTC